The clone carrying this T cell receptor beta chain was found a few times. Its antigen remains unknown. This sample is drawn from a study of T cells in Graves' hyperthyroidism and ophthalmopathy. Study-wide background: Peripheral blood sampling occurred at initial diagnosis, before any treatment. Study-wide points: Model-based prediction identified ophthalmopathy a median around seven months prior to its onset.

Ophthalmopathy cases met thresholds of Clinical Activity Score at least 3, NOSPECS grade at least 4 and duration under 3 months. Uncontrolled infection, other autoimmune disease, pregnancy or lactation excluded patients. V was pared by 5 bases and J by 5 bases, with 13 bases of the junction left unmatched. The CDR3 totals 18 residues. Germline lookup yields CDR1 MDHEN and CDR2 SYDVKM. Amplification of TCR beta CDR3 regions was performed using RNA transcripts as template. The TCR CDR3 was amplified in a first-round RT-PCR using the HTBI primer set. TCRdb processed the multiplex PCR reads anew with MiXCR; each CDR3 protein has one entry. Here the sample spans 500,000 to 750,000 distinct CDR3 sequences, around 14% being singletons.

The chain employs TRBV28 and TRBJ2-2, with 11 bases matching TRBD2. The source is a young woman with Graves' ophthalmopathy. The sample was blood. CDR3: CASSHPLGLAELTGELFF. CDR3 sequence (DNA): TGTGCCAGCAGTCACCCCCTGGGACTAGCGGAATTAACCGGGGAGCTGTTTTTT.